This T cell receptor beta chain was captured by sequencing in a study of TIL therapy for anti-PD-1-resistant metastatic lung cancer. Overall study context: Tumors were harvested before any PD-1/PD-L1 blockade.

The sample's time point: pre-treatment sample, taken before nivolumab and TIL therapy. Patients were adults with stage 4 NSCLC. CDR1 and CDR2 from the germline V gene are SGHAT and FQNNGV. V lost 7 bases, J lost 7 bases, and 8 bases stayed unmatched. CDR3 length: 14 amino acids. The immunoSEQ assay was v3. The data were produced by immunoSEQ multiplex PCR, yet TCRdb's version contains in-frame clones alone and is incomplete. Of about 59,000 clones in the sample, roughly 77% were seen once. This clonotype originated in a person between 25 and 79 years old with non-small cell lung cancer. The specimen was blood, collected at baseline. The chain combines TRBV11-2 with TRBJ2-2, with 8 bases aligning to TRBD2. CDR3 region: CASTEREMGGELFF. DNA for the CDR3: TGTGCCAGCACCGAGCGGGAGATGGGCGGGGAGCTGTTTTTT. The whole variable domain, filled in from reference TRBV11-2 and TRBJ2-2, reads EAGVAQSPRYKIIEKRQSVAFWCNPISGHATLYWYQQILGQGPKLLIQFQNNGVVDDSQLPKDRFSAERLKGVDSTLKIQPAKLEDSAVYLCASTEREMGGELFFGEGSRLTVL.